This T cell receptor beta chain came from a study of cytomegalovirus exposure and HLA in healthy donors. In germline, CDR1 is SNHLY, CDR2 FYNNEI. V shed 7 bases, J shed 3 bases, and the junction held 5 bases outside the gene matches. The CDR3 totals 14 residues. Findings and caveats of the study: The listing of 150 or so TCR beta chains classed them as cytomegalovirus-associated.

This clone turned up a few times. Its specificity is unknown. PCR amplification relied on 60 Vbeta primers (plus 13 Jbeta primers). The data were produced by immunoSEQ multiplex PCR, yet TCRdb's version contains in-frame clones alone and is incomplete. Here the sample spans about 86,000 clones, 70% to 85% being singletons. The sample was PBMCs. The receptor was isolated from a man aged 60-69 years in good health and CMV-seronegative. The chain joins TRBV2 to TRBJ2-3, with TRBD2 matching 9 bases. CDR3 sequence: CASNPSGVTDTQYF. DNA of the CDR3: TGTGCCAGCAATCCTAGCGGGGTGACAGATACGCAGTATTTT.